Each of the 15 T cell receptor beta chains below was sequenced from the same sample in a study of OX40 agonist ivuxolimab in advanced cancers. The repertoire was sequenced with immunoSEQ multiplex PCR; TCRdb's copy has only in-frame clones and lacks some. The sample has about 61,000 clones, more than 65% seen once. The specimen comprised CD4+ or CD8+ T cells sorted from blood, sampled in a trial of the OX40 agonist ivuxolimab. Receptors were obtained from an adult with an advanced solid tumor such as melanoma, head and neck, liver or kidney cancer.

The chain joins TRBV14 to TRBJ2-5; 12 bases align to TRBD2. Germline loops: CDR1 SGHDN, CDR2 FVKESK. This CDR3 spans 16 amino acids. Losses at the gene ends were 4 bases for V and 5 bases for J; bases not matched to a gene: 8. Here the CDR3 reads CASSPRTSGKSETQYF. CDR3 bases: TGTGCCAGCAGCCCGCGGACTAGCGGGAAATCGGAGACCCAGTACTTC.

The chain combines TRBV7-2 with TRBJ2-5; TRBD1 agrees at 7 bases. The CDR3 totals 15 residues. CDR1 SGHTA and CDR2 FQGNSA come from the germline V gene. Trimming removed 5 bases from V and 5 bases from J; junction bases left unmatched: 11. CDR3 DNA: TGTGCCAGCAGCGTTGAGGGACAGAAAAGTGAGACCCAGTACTTC. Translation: CASSVEGQKSETQYF.

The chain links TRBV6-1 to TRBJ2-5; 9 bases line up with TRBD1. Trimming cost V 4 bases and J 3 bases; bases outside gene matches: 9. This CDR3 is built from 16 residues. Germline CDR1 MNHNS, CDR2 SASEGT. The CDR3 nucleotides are TGTGCCAGCAGTGGCCCTCTACAGGGGGCCGAAGAGACCCAGTACTTC. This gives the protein CASSGPLQGAEETQYF.

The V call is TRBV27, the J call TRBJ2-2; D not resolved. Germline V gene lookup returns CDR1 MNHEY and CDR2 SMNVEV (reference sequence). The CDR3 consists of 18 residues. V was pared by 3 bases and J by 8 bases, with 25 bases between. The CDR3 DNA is TGTGCCAGCAGTTTTCGTGATCCACCTCGCTCTCTCGCAGGGGAGCTGTTTTTT. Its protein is CASSFRDPPRSLAGELFF.

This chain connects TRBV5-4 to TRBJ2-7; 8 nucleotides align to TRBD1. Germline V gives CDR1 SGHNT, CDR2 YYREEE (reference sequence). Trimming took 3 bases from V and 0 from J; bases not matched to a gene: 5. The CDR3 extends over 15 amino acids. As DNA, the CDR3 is TGTGCCAGCAGCTCTCCGGGACAGGACTCCTACGAGCAGTACTTC. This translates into CASSSPGQDSYEQYF.

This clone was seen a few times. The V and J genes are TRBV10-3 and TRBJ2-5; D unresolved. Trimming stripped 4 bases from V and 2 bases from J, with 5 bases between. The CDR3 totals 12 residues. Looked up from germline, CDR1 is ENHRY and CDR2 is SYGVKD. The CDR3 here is CAISGDQETQYF. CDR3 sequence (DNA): TGTGCCATCAGTGGGGATCAAGAGACCCAGTACTTC.

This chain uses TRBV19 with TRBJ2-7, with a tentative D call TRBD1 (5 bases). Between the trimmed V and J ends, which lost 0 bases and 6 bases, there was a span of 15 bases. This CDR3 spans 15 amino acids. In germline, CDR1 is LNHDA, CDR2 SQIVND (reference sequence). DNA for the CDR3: TGTGCCAGTAGTATAGATCAGGGAACCGTGGGCGAGCAGTACTTC. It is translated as CASSIDQGTVGEQYF.

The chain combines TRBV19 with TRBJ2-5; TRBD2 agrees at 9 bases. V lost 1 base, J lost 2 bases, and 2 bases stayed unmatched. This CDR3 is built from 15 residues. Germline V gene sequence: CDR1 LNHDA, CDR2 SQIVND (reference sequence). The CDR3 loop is CASSIALAGQETQYF. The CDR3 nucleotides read TGTGCCAGTAGTATAGCCCTAGCGGGACAAGAGACCCAGTACTTC. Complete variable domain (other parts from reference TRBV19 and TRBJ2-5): DGGITQSPKYLFRKEGQNVTLSCEQNLNHDAMYWYRQDPGQGLRLIYYSQIVNDFQKGDIAEGYSVSREKKESFPLTVTSAQKNPTAFYLCASSIALAGQETQYFGPGTRLLVL.

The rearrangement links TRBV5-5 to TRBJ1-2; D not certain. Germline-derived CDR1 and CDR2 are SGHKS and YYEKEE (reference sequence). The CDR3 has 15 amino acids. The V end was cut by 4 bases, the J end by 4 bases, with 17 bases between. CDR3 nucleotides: TGTGCCAGCAGCCTAGCCACAACGGGAATCTATGGCTACACCTTC. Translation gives CASSLATTGIYGYTF.

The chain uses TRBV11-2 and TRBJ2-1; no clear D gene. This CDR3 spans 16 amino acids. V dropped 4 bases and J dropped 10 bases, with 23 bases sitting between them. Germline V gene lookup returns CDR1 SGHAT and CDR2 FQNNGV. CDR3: CASSSRAINRVGEQFF. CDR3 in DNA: TGTGCCAGCAGCTCCCGAGCGATAAACAGAGTTGGGGAGCAGTTCTTC.

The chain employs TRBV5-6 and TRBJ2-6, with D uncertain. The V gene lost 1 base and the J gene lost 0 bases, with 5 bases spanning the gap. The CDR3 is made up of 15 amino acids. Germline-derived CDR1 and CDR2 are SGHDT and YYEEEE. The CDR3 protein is CASSLRFSGANVLTF. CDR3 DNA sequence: TGTGCCAGCAGCTTGCGATTCTCTGGGGCCAACGTCCTGACTTTC.

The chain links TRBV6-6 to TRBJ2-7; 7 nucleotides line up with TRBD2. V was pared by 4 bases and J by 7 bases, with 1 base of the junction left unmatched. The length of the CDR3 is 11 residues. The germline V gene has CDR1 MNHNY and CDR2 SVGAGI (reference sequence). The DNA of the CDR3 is TGTGCCAGCAGTTCTAGCGGTGAGCAGTACTTC. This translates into CASSSSGEQYF.

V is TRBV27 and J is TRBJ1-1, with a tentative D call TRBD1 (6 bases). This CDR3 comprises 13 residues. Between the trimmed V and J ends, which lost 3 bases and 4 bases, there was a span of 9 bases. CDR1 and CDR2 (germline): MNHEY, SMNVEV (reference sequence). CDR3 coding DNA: TGTGCCAGCAGTTTCACAGGGCGCACTGAAGCTTTCTTT. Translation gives CASSFTGRTEAFF.

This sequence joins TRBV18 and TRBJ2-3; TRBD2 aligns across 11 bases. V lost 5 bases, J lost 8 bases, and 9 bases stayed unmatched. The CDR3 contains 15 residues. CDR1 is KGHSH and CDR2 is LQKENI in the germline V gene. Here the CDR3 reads CASSGTSGSLATQYF. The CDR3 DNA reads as TGTGCCAGCTCAGGTACTAGCGGGAGTTTGGCTACGCAGTATTTT.

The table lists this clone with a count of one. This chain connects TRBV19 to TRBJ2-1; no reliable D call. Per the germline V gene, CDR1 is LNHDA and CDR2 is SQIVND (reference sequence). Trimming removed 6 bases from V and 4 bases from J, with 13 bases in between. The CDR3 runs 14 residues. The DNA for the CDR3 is TGTGCCAGTAGCCTCCAAGACCAGTACAATGAGCAGTTCTTC. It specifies CASSLQDQYNEQFF.